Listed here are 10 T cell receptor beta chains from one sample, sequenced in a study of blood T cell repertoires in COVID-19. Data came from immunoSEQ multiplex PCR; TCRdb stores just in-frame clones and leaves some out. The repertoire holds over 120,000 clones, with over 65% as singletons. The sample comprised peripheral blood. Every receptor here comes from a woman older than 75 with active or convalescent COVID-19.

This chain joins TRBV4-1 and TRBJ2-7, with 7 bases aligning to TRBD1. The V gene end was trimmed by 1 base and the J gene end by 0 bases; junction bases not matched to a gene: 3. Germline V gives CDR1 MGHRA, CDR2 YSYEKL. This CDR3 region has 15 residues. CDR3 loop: CASSQGQGSSYEQYF. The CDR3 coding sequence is TGCGCCAGCAGCCAAGGACAGGGTTCCTCCTACGAGCAGTACTTC.

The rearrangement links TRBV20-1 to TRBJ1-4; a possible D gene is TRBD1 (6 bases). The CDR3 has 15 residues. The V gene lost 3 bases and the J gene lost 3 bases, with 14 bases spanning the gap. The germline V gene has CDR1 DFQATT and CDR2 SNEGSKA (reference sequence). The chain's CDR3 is CSASSSGVANEKLFF. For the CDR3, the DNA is TGCAGTGCTAGTTCCTCAGGGGTCGCTAATGAAAAACTGTTTTTT.

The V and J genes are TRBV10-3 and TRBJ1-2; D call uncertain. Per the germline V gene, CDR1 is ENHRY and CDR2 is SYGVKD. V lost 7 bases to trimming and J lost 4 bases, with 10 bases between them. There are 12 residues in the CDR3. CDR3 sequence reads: CAITEGGYGYTF. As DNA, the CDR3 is TGTGCCATCACAGAGGGAGGCTATGGCTACACCTTC.

As DNA, the CDR3 is TGTGCCAGCAGCTTTCTGGGCCGGACTTGGTCACCCCTCCACTTT. Protein sequence: CASSFLGRTWSPLHF. The chain links TRBV7-2 to TRBJ1-6; D is unresolved. CDR1 and CDR2 from the germline V gene are SGHTA and FQGNSA. The CDR3 runs to 15 residues. Trimming stripped 3 bases from V and 10 bases from J, with 16 bases between.

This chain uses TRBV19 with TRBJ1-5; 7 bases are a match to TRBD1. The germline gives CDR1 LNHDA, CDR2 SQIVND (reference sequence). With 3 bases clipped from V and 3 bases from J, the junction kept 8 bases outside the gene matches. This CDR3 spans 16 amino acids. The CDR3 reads CASSISRTGFNQPQHF. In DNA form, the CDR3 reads TGTGCCAGTAGTATCTCACGGACAGGATTCAATCAGCCCCAGCATTTT.

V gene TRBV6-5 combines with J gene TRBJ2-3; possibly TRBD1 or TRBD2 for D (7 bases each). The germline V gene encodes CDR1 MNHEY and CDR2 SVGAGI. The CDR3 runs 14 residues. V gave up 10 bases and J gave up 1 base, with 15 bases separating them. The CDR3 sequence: CATRGGTGTDTQYF. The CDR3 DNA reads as TGTGCCACCAGGGGGGGTACAGGCACAGATACGCAGTATTTT.

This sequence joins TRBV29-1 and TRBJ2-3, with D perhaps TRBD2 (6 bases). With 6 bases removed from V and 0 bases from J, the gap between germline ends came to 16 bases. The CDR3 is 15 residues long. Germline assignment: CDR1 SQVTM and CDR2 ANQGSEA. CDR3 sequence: CSVTHGGTSTDTQYF. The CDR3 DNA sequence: TGCAGCGTCACCCACGGGGGTACTAGCACAGATACGCAGTATTTT.

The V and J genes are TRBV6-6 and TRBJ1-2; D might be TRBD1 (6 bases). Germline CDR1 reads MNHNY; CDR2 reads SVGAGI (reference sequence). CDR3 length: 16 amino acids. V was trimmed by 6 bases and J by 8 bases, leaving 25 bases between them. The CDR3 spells CASRDRGAGALKGYTF. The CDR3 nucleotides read TGTGCCAGCAGGGATAGGGGCGCGGGGGCCCTAAAAGGCTACACCTTC.

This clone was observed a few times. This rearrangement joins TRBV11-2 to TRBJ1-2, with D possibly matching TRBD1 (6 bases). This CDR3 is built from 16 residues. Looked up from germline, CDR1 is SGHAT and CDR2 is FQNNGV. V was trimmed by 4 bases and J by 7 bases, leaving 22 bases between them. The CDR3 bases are TGTGCCAGCAGCTCATTACGACAGGACATAACGGGTGGCTACACCTTC. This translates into CASSSLRQDITGGYTF.

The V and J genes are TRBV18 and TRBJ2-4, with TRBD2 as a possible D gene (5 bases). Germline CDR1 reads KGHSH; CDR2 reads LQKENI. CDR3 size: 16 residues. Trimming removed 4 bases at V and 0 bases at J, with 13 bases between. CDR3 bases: TGTGCCAGCTCACTACTAGAAACTCTAGCCAAAAACATTCAGTACTTC. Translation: CASSLLETLAKNIQYF.